The 15 T cell receptor beta chains presented below share a single source sample, sequenced in a study of human T cells and chemical hapten exposure. Before extraction, the whole blood was not fractionated, and total RNA was taken from it. TCRdb passed the 5' RACE reads through MiXCR, listing each CDR3 protein once. The sample consists of about 81,000 distinct CDR3 sequences, about 7.7% of them appearing once. The receptors come from a male donor in good health.

V and J are TRBV4-3 and TRBJ2-1; 9 bases are shared with TRBD2. The junction had 14 bases not matched to a gene; V was cut back by 7 bases and J by 7 bases. Germline lookup yields CDR1 LGHNA and CDR2 YSLEER. The CDR3 consists of 16 residues. The CDR3 coding sequence is TGCGCCAGCAAGCTACTCGGCGGGGGGGCAGAAAATGAGCAGTTCTTC. It encodes CASKLLGGGAENEQFF.

This clonotype was seen repeatedly, ten times or more. The chain carries TRBV27 and TRBJ2-4, with D uncertain. Trimming pared 0 bases from V and 0 bases from J, leaving 6 bases between. Germline CDR1 and CDR2: MNHEY and SMNVEV (reference sequence). There are 15 residues in the CDR3. CDR3 region: CASSLSKLAKNIQYF. The CDR3 DNA is TGTGCCAGCAGTTTATCAAAACTAGCCAAAAACATTCAGTACTTC.

This clonotype has just a few counts. The gene calls are TRBV7-2 and TRBJ1-1; D is undetermined. The germline gives CDR1 SGHTA, CDR2 FQGNSA. The CDR3 has 15 amino acids. V dropped 2 bases and J dropped 2 bases, with 12 bases sitting between them. CDR3 sequence reads: CASSLSLQLNTEAFF. CDR3 in DNA: TGTGCCAGCAGCTTATCCCTACAGCTAAACACTGAAGCTTTCTTT.

This chain joins TRBV7-9 and TRBJ2-6; D possibly corresponds to TRBD1 (5 bases). Trimming took 5 bases from V and 0 from J, leaving 14 bases between them. CDR3 length equals 17 residues. In germline, CDR1 is SEHNR, CDR2 FQNEAQ (reference sequence). The CDR3 sequence is CASSKGAGSSGANVLTF. CDR3 DNA sequence: TGTGCCAGCAGCAAAGGGGCAGGATCCTCTGGGGCCAACGTCCTGACTTTC.

The chain carries TRBV7-6 and TRBJ2-4; 8 nucleotides line up with TRBD2. The length of the CDR3 is 16 residues. Per the germline V gene, CDR1 is SGHVS and CDR2 is FNYEAQ. Trimming at V came to 1 base and at J to 0 bases, leaving 2 bases not matched to a gene. The DNA of the CDR3 is TGTGCCAGCAGCTTAGGAGCGGGAGTAGCCAAAAACATTCAGTACTTC. Amino acid sequence: CASSLGAGVAKNIQYF.

CDR3 residues: CSASDRGNTEAFF. CDR3 sequence (DNA): TGCAGTGCCAGTGACAGGGGCAACACTGAAGCTTTCTTT. The chain has TRBV20-1 and TRBJ1-1; 8 nucleotides line up with TRBD1. V lost 6 bases and J lost 2; bases outside the gene matches: 5. The CDR3 is 13 residues long. The germline V gene encodes CDR1 DFQATT and CDR2 SNEGSKA (reference sequence).

The chain's CDR3 is CSARGQPNSPLHF. Written as DNA, the CDR3 is TGCAGTGCTAGGGGACAGCCTAATTCACCCCTCCACTTT. The chain carries TRBV20-1 and TRBJ1-6; 7 bases line up with TRBD1. The trim removed 3 bases at V and 6 bases at J, leaving 2 bases unmatched. The CDR3 extends over 13 amino acids. The germline V gene encodes CDR1 DFQATT and CDR2 SNEGSKA (reference sequence).

This clonotype appeared many times. V gene TRBV6-2 or TRBV6-3 combines with J gene TRBJ1-5, with D unclear. V dropped 7 bases and J dropped 0 bases, with 13 bases sitting between them. This CDR3 has 15 amino acids. The germline V gene has CDR1 MNHEY and CDR2 SVGEGT. CDR3 residues: CASMAISTSNQPQHF. CDR3 DNA: TGTGCCAGCATGGCCATTTCTACTAGCAATCAGCCCCAGCATTTT.

This clonotype was seen repeatedly, ten times or more. The gene calls are TRBV29-1 and TRBJ1-4; tentatively, D is TRBD1 (6 bases). Germline V gene lookup returns CDR1 SQVTM and CDR2 ANQGSEA. This CDR3 is built from 12 residues. With 7 bases removed from V and 6 bases from J, the gap between germline ends came to 12 bases. This chain's CDR3 is CSARGGYEKLFF. In DNA form, the CDR3 reads TGCAGCGCCCGTGGGGGCTATGAAAAACTGTTTTTT.

This clonotype was observed a handful of times. V gene TRBV5-5 combines with J gene TRBJ1-5, with D possibly matching TRBD1 (6 bases). The germline V gene has CDR1 SGHKS and CDR2 YYEKEE (reference sequence). This CDR3 is built from 14 residues. V gave up 4 bases and J gave up 4 bases, with 12 bases separating them. CDR3 loop: CASSARTENQPQHF. CDR3 nucleotides: TGTGCCAGCAGCGCCCGGACAGAAAATCAGCCCCAGCATTTT. Combining the CDR3 with reference TRBV5-5 and TRBJ1-5 gives the whole variable domain DAGVTQSPTHLIKTRGQQVTLRCSPISGHKSVSWYQQVLGQGPQFIFQYYEKEERGRGNFPDRFSARQFPNYSSELNVNALLLGDSALYLCASSARTENQPQHFGDGTRLSIL.

This clonotype was recorded at least ten times. The chain employs TRBV20-1 and TRBJ2-5; D uncertain. Germline V gene lookup returns CDR1 DFQATT and CDR2 SNEGSKA (reference sequence). CDR3 length: 11 residues. V lost 1 base and J lost 1, with 1 base in between. In DNA, the CDR3 is TGCAGTGCTAGAGTCCAAGAGACCCAGTACTTC. Protein product: CSARVQETQYF.

This clonotype was picked up many times. The rearrangement uses TRBV6-5 and TRBJ2-7, with D unresolved. The CDR3 sequence is 11 residues long. CDR1 is MNHEY, CDR2 SVGAGI, per germline. Trimming cost V 6 bases and J 4 bases, with 7 bases left between them. DNA for the CDR3: TGTGCCAGCAGGAACAAGTACGAGCAGTACTTC. It encodes CASRNKYEQYF.

This clonotype was detected ten times or more. The V gene is TRBV20-1, the J gene TRBJ2-4; weak D call: TRBD2 (5 bases). The V gene's germline CDR1 is DFQATT and CDR2 SNEGSKA (reference sequence). V lost 3 bases, J lost 0 bases, and 15 bases lay in between. The CDR3 consists of 16 residues. CDR3 sequence: CSARFASEGAKNIQYF. The CDR3 DNA is TGCAGTGCTAGGTTCGCTTCAGAGGGAGCCAAAAACATTCAGTACTTC.

In its sample, this clonotype was seen many times. The rearrangement joins TRBV20-1 to TRBJ1-2, with 9 positions matching TRBD1. The CDR3 extends over 12 amino acids. The V gene's germline CDR1 is DFQATT and CDR2 SNEGSKA (reference sequence). With 3 bases clipped from V and 13 bases from J, the junction kept 9 bases outside the gene matches. CDR3 region: CSASFGDRVFTF. The CDR3 coding sequence is TGCAGTGCTAGTTTCGGGGACAGGGTGTTCACCTTC.

The chain carries TRBV7-9 and TRBJ2-3, with D possibly matching TRBD1 (5 bases). There are 14 residues in the CDR3. Germline V CDR1 and CDR2: SEHNR, FQNEAQ (reference sequence). Trimming pared 2 bases from V and 6 bases from J, leaving 12 bases between. CDR3 region: CASSLSRDQDTQYF. The DNA of the CDR3 is TGTGCCAGCAGCTTATCCAGGGATCAGGATACGCAGTATTTT.